This passage covers 13 T cell receptor beta chains from one sample sequenced in a study of cytomegalovirus exposure and HLA in healthy donors. PCR was performed using 60 Vbeta and 13 Jbeta primers. Produced via immunoSEQ multiplex PCR; TCRdb's table is partial and in-frame only. The sample has about 96,000 clones, 65% to 80% seen once. Source material: PBMCs. The receptors shown here come from a woman between 65 and 79 years old in good health and CMV-seropositive.

The genes are TRBV30 and TRBJ1-2; no clear D gene. The CDR3 extends over 11 amino acids. Germline V gives CDR1 GTSNPN, CDR2 SVGIG (reference sequence). This CDR3 is CCLELDAGYTF. The CDR3 coding sequence is TGTTGCCTGGAACTAGACGCTGGCTACACCTTC.

CDR3: CASSLGQGNNEQFF. CDR3 nucleotides: TGTGCCAGCAGCCTGGGACAGGGCAACAATGAGCAGTTCTTC. J is TRBJ2-1 and V is TRBV7-6, with 9 bases aligning to TRBD1. The junction had 4 bases not matched to a gene; V was cut back by 5 bases and J by 5 bases. The CDR3 runs to 14 residues. The germline CDR1 and CDR2 sequences are SGHVS and FNYEAQ.

The V and J genes are TRBV9 and TRBJ2-3, with 10 bases identical to TRBD2. The CDR3 runs 15 residues. The V segment lost 4 bases and the J segment 7 bases; nucleotides outside the gene matches: 9. CDR1 and CDR2 (germline): SGDLS, YYNGEE. Written as DNA, the CDR3 is TGTGCCAGCAGCCCGAAAGCGGGGGGGCCAAATACGCAGTATTTT. It translates to CASSPKAGGPNTQYF.

V gene TRBV6-4 combines with J gene TRBJ1-2; TRBD1 agrees at 7 bases. This CDR3 region has 12 residues. Germline assignment: CDR1 MRHNA and CDR2 SNTAGT. V lost 4 bases, J lost 8 bases, and 4 bases stayed unmatched. The CDR3 loop is CASSGRQGGYTF. As DNA, the CDR3 is TGTGCCAGCAGTGGAAGACAGGGCGGCTACACCTTC.

This clone was observed once. The chain combines TRBV7-2 with TRBJ2-1, with 9 bases aligning to TRBD2. From germline, CDR1 is SGHTA and CDR2 FQGNSA. Germline trimming cut 3 bases from V and 6 bases from J; bases unmatched to any gene: 6. The CDR3 runs 15 residues. CDR3 sequence (DNA): TGTGCCAGCAGCTTTAGCGGGGGCGAGGGCAATGAGCAGTTCTTC. Translated: CASSFSGGEGNEQFF.

This clone was found once. This chain connects TRBV11-3 to TRBJ2-3, with D perhaps TRBD1 (5 bases). V gave up 2 bases and J gave up 2 bases, with 8 bases separating them. The CDR3 consists of 14 residues. Per germline, CDR1 SGHNT and CDR2 YENEEA. The CDR3 here is CASSLQGSTDTQYF. For the CDR3, the DNA is TGTGCCAGCAGCTTACAGGGTTCCACAGATACGCAGTATTTT.

The gene calls are TRBV7-6 and TRBJ2-4; D uncertain. The V gene lost 6 bases and the J gene lost 0 bases, with 12 bases spanning the gap. This CDR3 region has 15 residues. Germline CDR1 SGHVS, CDR2 FNYEAQ. This chain's CDR3 is CASSPNVIAKNIQYF. As DNA, the CDR3 is TGTGCCAGCAGTCCTAATGTTATAGCCAAAAACATTCAGTACTTC.

This sequence joins TRBV6-1 and TRBJ1-4; the D gene is possibly TRBD1 (6 bases). V gave up 4 bases and J gave up 8 bases, with 17 bases separating them. Germline CDR1 is MNHNS and CDR2 is SASEGT. The CDR3 is made up of 15 amino acids. The CDR3 here is CASSVGGARDEKLFF. The CDR3 DNA sequence: TGTGCCAGCAGTGTAGGGGGGGCGCGAGACGAAAAACTGTTTTTT.

This clone was counted once. The genes are TRBV5-1 and TRBJ2-5, with 12 positions matching TRBD2. Trimming cost V 4 bases and J 1 base; bases outside gene matches: 2. CDR3 size: 15 residues. The germline V gene has CDR1 SGHRS and CDR2 YFSETQ. Written as DNA, the CDR3 is TGCGCCAGCAGCCTAGCGGGAGGGGGCCAAGAGACCCAGTACTTC. This sequence encodes CASSLAGGGQETQYF.

The chain recombines TRBV2 with TRBJ2-2, with D possibly TRBD1 on 6 matching bases. The CDR3 sequence is 16 residues long. The V end was cut by 0 bases, the J end by 7 bases, with 15 bases between. The V gene's germline CDR1 is SNHLY and CDR2 FYNNEI. The DNA for the CDR3 is TGTGCCAGCAGTGAAGCGCTAGGGGGAGTGGTCGGGGAGCTGTTTTTT. It encodes CASSEALGGVVGELFF.

The chain couples TRBV6-5 to TRBJ2-2, with a possible D match to TRBD1 (5 bases). The CDR3 runs to 16 residues. Trimming took 0 bases from V and 5 from J, leaving 13 bases between them. Germline CDR1 is MNHEY and CDR2 is SVGAGI. The DNA of the CDR3 is TGTGCCAGCAGTTACTCGTCCCAGGGAAATACCGGGGAGCTGTTTTTT. Amino acids: CASSYSSQGNTGELFF.

CDR3 sequence reads: CASSVQGNSYNEQFF. The CDR3 nucleotides read TGTGCCAGCAGCGTCCAGGGGAACTCCTACAATGAGCAGTTCTTC. This chain joins TRBV9 and TRBJ2-1, with D possibly TRBD1 on 6 matching bases. The CDR3 sequence is 15 residues long. Trimming cost V 2 bases and J 0 bases, with 9 bases left between them. Germline CDR1 and CDR2: SGDLS and YYNGEE. Full variable domain (remainder filled in from reference TRBV9 and TRBJ2-1): DSGVTQTPKHLITATGQRVTLRCSPRSGDLSVYWYQQSLDQGLQFLIQYYNGEERAKGNILERFSAQQFPDLHSELNLSSLELGDSALYFCASSVQGNSYNEQFFGPGTRLTVL.

The chain is built from TRBV28 and TRBJ2-7; 7 positions match TRBD2. With 7 bases clipped from V and 2 bases from J, the junction kept 2 bases outside the gene matches. Germline CDR1 and CDR2: MDHEN and SYDVKM. CDR3 length: 12 amino acids. The CDR3 protein is CASTRETYEQYF. In DNA, the CDR3 is TGTGCCAGCACGCGGGAGACCTACGAGCAGTACTTC.